The T cell receptor (beta chain) under discussion was sequenced for a study of OX40 agonist ivuxolimab in advanced cancers. Background on the study: Among those treated, three patients had partial responses, one with hepatocellular carcinoma and two with cutaneous melanoma. Findings of the study overall: There were, on average, more expanded clones in CD8+ T cells than in CD4+.

This clone was counted between two and nine times. Its antigen is undetermined. Drawing of blood for sampling happened at baseline, at cycle 4 day 1, and at cycle 7 day 1. The repertoire was sequenced with immunoSEQ multiplex PCR; TCRdb's copy has only in-frame clones and lacks some. Of some 95,000 clones in the sample, approximately 90% were seen once. The sequences come from CD4+ or CD8+ T cells sorted from blood, collected in a trial of the OX40 agonist ivuxolimab. The source of this sequence is an adult with an advanced solid tumor such as melanoma, head and neck, liver or kidney cancer.

CDR3 amino acids: CASSVGGSGANVLTF. The DNA for the CDR3 is TGTGCCAGCAGCGTTGGGGGGTCTGGGGCCAACGTCCTGACTTTC. The chain links TRBV2 to TRBJ2-6; D might be TRBD2 (6 bases). Looked up from germline, CDR1 is SNHLY and CDR2 is FYNNEI. The V and J ends lost 6 bases and 1 base respectively, with 10 bases between them. The CDR3 runs 15 residues.